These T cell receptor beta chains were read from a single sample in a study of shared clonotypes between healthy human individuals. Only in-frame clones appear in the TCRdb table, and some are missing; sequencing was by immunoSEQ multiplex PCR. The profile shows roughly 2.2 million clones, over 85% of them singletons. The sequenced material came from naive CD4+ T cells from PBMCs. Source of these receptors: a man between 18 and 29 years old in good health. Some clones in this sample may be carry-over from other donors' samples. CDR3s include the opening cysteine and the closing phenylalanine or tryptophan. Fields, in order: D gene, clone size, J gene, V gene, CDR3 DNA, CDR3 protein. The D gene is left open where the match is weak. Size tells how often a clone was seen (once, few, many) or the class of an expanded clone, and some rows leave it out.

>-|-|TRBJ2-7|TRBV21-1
TGTGCCAGCAGCAATCGTGCAGGGGAAAACCACGAGCAGTACTTC
CASSNRAGENHEQYF
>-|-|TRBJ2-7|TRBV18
TGTGCCAGCTCAATCGAGCGCTACGAGCAGTACTTC
CASSIERYEQYF
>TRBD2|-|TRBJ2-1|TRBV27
TGTGCCAGCAGTTCCCCTCCTAGCGGGAGAGCGTACAATGAGCAGTTCTTC
CASSSPPSGRAYNEQFF
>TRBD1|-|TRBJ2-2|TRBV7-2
TGTGCCAGCAGCTTAGCGGGCAGGGGGCACTCGAGTATCGGGGAGCTGTTTTTT
CASSLAGRGHSSIGELFF
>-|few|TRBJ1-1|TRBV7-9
TGTGCCAGCAGCTTCGGGGAGATGAACACTGAAGCTTTCTTT
CASSFGEMNTEAFF
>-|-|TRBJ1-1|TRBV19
TGTGCCAGTAGTAGAAGGGTGGGAACTGAAGCTTTCTTT
CASSRRVGTEAFF
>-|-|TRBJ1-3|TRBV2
TGTGCCAGCACCCCGCAGGGGCTCAGTTACTCTGGAAACACCATATATTTT
CASTPQGLSYSGNTIYF
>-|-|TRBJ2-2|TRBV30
TGTGCCTGGAGTCCGCACCCTACTAGGGCGAGCTTCCCCGGGGAGCTGTTTTTT
CAWSPHPTRASFPGELFF
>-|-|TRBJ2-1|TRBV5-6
TGTGCCAGCAGCTTGATATGGCGCAGCCTTTCCTACAATGAGCAGTTCTTC
CASSLIWRSLSYNEQFF
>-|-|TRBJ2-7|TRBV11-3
TGTGCCAGCAGCCCCAGGGGAGCCGACTCATACGAGCAGTACTTC
CASSPRGADSYEQYF
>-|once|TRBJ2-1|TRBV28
TGTGCCAGCAGTCGTCAGGGCATTGAGCAGTTCTTC
CASSRQGIEQFF
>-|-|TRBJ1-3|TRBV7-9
TGTGCCAGCAGCTCTGGGGGGAGTTTGGCTGGAAACACCATATATTTT
CASSSGGSLAGNTIYF
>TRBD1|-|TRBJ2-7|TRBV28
TGTGCCAGCCGTACAGGGGGCCTTATCTACGAGCAGTACTTC
CASRTGGLIYEQYF
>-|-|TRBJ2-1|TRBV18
TGTGCCAGCTCGCACCCTGCTTTGGGGTACAATGAGCAGTTCTTC
CASSHPALGYNEQFF
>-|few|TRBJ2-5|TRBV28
TGTGCCAGCGCCCGGAAGCTAGCCAGGGAGACCCAGTACTTC
CASARKLARETQYF
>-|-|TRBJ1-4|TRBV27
TGTGCCAGCAGTTATGCCCAGGGGCGCGAAAAACTGTTTTTT
CASSYAQGREKLFF
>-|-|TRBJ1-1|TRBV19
TGTGCCAGTAGTGCGACGGTGAACACTGAAGCTTTCTTT
CASSATVNTEAFF
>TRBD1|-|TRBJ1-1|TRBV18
TGTGCCAGCTCACCACGAAATCCGGGACAGGGTGAAGCTTTCTTT
CASSPRNPGQGEAFF
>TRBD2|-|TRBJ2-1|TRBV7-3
TGTGCCAGCAGCTTGCTAGCGGGAGTATACAATGAGCAGTTCTTC
CASSLLAGVYNEQFF
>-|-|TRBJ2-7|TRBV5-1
TGCGCCAGCAGCTTGGTGGTTACAGAAGAGCAGTACTTC
CASSLVVTEEQYF
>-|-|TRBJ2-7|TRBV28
TGTGCCAGCATTTCGGGGAAAAGCTCCTACGAGCAGTACTTC
CASISGKSSYEQYF
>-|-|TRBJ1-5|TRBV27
TGTGCCAGCAGTTTACTTGTCGGTCTGGATCAGCCCCAGCATTTT
CASSLLVGLDQPQHF
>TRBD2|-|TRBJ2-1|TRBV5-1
TGCGCCAGCAGCTTGGAGCCTAGCGGGGACTACAATGAGCAGTTCTTC
CASSLEPSGDYNEQFF
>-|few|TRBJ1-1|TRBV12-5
TGTGCTAGTGGTTTCGGTAACACTGAAGCTTTCTTT
CASGFGNTEAFF
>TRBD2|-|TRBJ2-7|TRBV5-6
TGTGCCAGCAGCTACGACCTAGCGGGAGGGCCCTACGAGCAGTACTTC
CASSYDLAGGPYEQYF
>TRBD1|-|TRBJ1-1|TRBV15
TGTGCCACCAGCAGGGACAGGGCACCGTTCGGGGCTTTCTTT
CATSRDRAPFGAFF
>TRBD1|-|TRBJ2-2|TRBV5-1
TGCGCCAGCAGCTTGGTGTCAGGGGGCGCCGCCGGGGAGCTGTTTTTT
CASSLVSGGAAGELFF
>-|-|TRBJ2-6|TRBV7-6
TGTGCCAGCAGCTTAGCGAGACAGACTGGGGCCAACGTCCTGACTTTC
CASSLARQTGANVLTF
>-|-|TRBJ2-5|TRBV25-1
TGTGCCAGCAGTTGGGACCAAGAGACCCAGTACTTC
CASSWDQETQYF
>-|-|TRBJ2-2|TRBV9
TGTGCCAGCAGCGTACCCTCGAACACCGGGGAGCTGTTTTTT
CASSVPSNTGELFF
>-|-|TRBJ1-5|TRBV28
TGTGCCAGCAGTCCCAGGGCCCGGGGGGGGATTCAGCCCCAGCATTTT
CASSPRARGGIQPQHF
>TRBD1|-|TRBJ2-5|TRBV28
TGTGCCAGCAGCTATTCTGGGACAGGGGGTGAGACCCAGTACTTC
CASSYSGTGGETQYF
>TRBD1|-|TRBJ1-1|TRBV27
TGTGCCAGCAGTTTCAGGACAGGGCAGAACACTGAAGCTTTCTTT
CASSFRTGQNTEAFF
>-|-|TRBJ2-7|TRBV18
TGTGCCAGCTCTCCCAACAGGGAGGGCTACGAGCAGTACTTC
CASSPNREGYEQYF
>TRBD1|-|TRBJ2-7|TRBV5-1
TGCGCCAGCAGCTTGGGGACAGGCCCCTACGAGCAGTACTTC
CASSLGTGPYEQYF
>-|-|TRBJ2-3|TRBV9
TGTGCCAGCAGCGTAGCGGGAGATGCAGATACGCAGTATTTT
CASSVAGDADTQYF
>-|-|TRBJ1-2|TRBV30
TGTGCCTGGAGAGGATCTGGCTACACCTTC
CAWRGSGYTF
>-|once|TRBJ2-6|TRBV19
TGTGCCAGTAGTATAGAATCCCAGGGGTGGTATCCTGGGGCCAACGTCCTGACTTTC
CASSIESQGWYPGANVLTF
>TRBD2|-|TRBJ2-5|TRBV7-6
TGTGCCAGCAGCTTAAGGGGACTAGCGGGCCTCCAAGAGACCCAGTACTTC
CASSLRGLAGLQETQYF
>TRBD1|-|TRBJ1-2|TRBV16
TGTGCCAGCAGCCAGACAGGGGGGTACATTAACTATGGCTACACCTTC
CASSQTGGYINYGYTF
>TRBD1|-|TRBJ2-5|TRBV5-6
TGTGCCAGCAGCTTTACACTCCAGGGGGCGCGTAGCCTGGAGACCCAGTACTTC
CASSFTLQGARSLETQYF
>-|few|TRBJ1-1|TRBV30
TGTGCCTGGAGTGCCCGGGCGAGGAACACTGAAGCTTTCTTT
CAWSARARNTEAFF